This record looks at one TCR beta chain sequence and its context. No antigen is known for it. The sample comes from a study of T cells in tuberculosis. Background on the study: IGRA-negative adolescents, IGRA-positive adolescents with latent tuberculosis and adults with active tuberculosis formed this South African cohort. General study results and limits: Classification accuracy was roughly 87% (AUROC 0.85 to 0.95) with the GMM-specific repertoire.

TCRdb keeps only in-frame clones here, not all; method: immunoSEQ multiplex PCR. The table lists tens of thousands of clones, approximately 94% of them singletons. V dropped 2 bases and J dropped 6; count of bases not matched to a gene: 3. The CDR3 has 12 amino acids. CDR1 is GTSNPN, CDR2 SVGIG, per germline (reference sequence). Each donor contributed 90,000 to 100,000 T cells on average, unsorted. The sequence derives from a donor aged 10-30 years with latent tuberculosis or without tuberculosis infection. The V call is TRBV30, the J call TRBJ1-1, with 7 positions matching TRBD1. Sequenced input: PBMCs. Written as DNA, the CDR3 is TGTGCCTGGAGTCGGGACAGTCCTGAAGCTTTCTTT. Translating gives CAWSRDSPEAFF.